This T cell receptor (beta chain) was sequenced during a study of T-cell reconstitution after alpha-beta-depleted transplantation in children. The sample holds a few counts of this clonotype. Trimming pared 2 bases from V and 13 bases from J, leaving 14 bases between. Germline V lookup: CDR1 MNHEY, CDR2 SMNVEV (reference sequence). The CDR3 length is 13 residues. Researchers prepared the TCRbeta library using unique molecular identifiers, the study reports. TCRdb called the PCR reads again in MiXCR, with one record for every CDR3 protein. The profile shows nearly 550,000 distinct CDR3 sequences, about 17% of them singletons.

The chain employs TRBV27 and TRBJ1-4, with a tentative D call TRBD1 (5 bases). Sequencing was performed on PBMCs from the stem cell graft donor, taken from the stem cell graft. This receptor was identified in a human donor who donated a stem cell graft to a child with acute lymphoblastic leukemia. The CDR3 spells CASSLDSRLGLFF. The CDR3 DNA reads TGTGCCAGCAGTTTAGACAGCCGGTTAGGACTGTTTTTT.